This is a list of T cell receptor beta chains from one sample in a study of blood T cell repertoires in COVID-19. Only in-frame clones appear in the TCRdb table, and some are missing; sequencing was by immunoSEQ multiplex PCR. The data contain 200,000 to 250,000 clones, 83% of them singletons. Material: PBMCs or T cells enriched from blood (not recorded which). The receptors were gathered from a woman aged 50 to 60 who had been exposed to COVID-19. Each CDR3 is given with its conserved first and last residue. Fields, in order: CDR3 protein, J gene, V gene, clone size, D gene. A D gene is named only where the DNA matches it firmly. Only some rows state a clone size, as once, few, many or a class for expanded clones.

cdr3_aa: CASSSRKFNYGYTF
j_call: TRBJ1-2
v_call: TRBV7-9
clone_size: NA
d_call: NA

cdr3_aa: CASGLGQGYYEQYF
j_call: TRBJ2-7
v_call: TRBV12-5
clone_size: NA
d_call: TRBD1

cdr3_aa: CASSPLAGQGTHPNTEAFF
j_call: TRBJ1-1
v_call: TRBV5-8
clone_size: NA
d_call: TRBD1

cdr3_aa: CASSPPESANEKLFF
j_call: TRBJ1-4
v_call: TRBV9
clone_size: NA
d_call: NA

cdr3_aa: CASSSGQTLYGYTF
j_call: TRBJ1-2
v_call: TRBV5-4
clone_size: NA
d_call: TRBD1

cdr3_aa: CACGTRRPQHF
j_call: TRBJ1-5
v_call: TRBV6-5
clone_size: once
d_call: NA

cdr3_aa: CAISEKTESYGYTF
j_call: TRBJ1-2
v_call: TRBV10-3
clone_size: NA
d_call: NA

cdr3_aa: CASSESIHGVRTF
j_call: TRBJ1-2
v_call: TRBV10-2
clone_size: NA
d_call: NA

cdr3_aa: CASSLSGGGYEQYF
j_call: TRBJ2-7
v_call: TRBV7-8
clone_size: NA
d_call: TRBD2

cdr3_aa: CASSDRATGGGAYEQYF
j_call: TRBJ2-7
v_call: TRBV6-4
clone_size: once
d_call: TRBD2

cdr3_aa: CASSPAHRGLSNQPQHF
j_call: TRBJ1-5
v_call: TRBV19
clone_size: NA
d_call: TRBD1

cdr3_aa: CASSPDQGNTYEQYF
j_call: TRBJ2-7
v_call: TRBV18
clone_size: NA
d_call: NA

cdr3_aa: CASWWTGGANTGELFF
j_call: TRBJ2-2
v_call: TRBV18
clone_size: NA
d_call: TRBD1

cdr3_aa: CASSGDTVSGANVLTF
j_call: TRBJ2-6
v_call: TRBV2
clone_size: NA
d_call: NA

cdr3_aa: CASSRGLSGANVLTF
j_call: TRBJ2-6
v_call: TRBV6-2/TRBV6-3
clone_size: NA
d_call: NA

cdr3_aa: CASSLDRGLTEAFF
j_call: TRBJ1-1
v_call: TRBV5-4
clone_size: few
d_call: TRBD1

cdr3_aa: CSAITPGGGNEKLFF
j_call: TRBJ1-4
v_call: TRBV29-1
clone_size: NA
d_call: NA

cdr3_aa: CASSPRDRASGANVLTF
j_call: TRBJ2-6
v_call: TRBV4-3
clone_size: NA
d_call: TRBD1

cdr3_aa: CASSQALTQETQYF
j_call: TRBJ2-5
v_call: TRBV14
clone_size: NA
d_call: NA

cdr3_aa: CASLRQGEAFF
j_call: TRBJ1-1
v_call: TRBV12-3/TRBV12-4
clone_size: few
d_call: TRBD1

cdr3_aa: CASRGPYYGYTF
j_call: TRBJ1-2
v_call: TRBV27
clone_size: NA
d_call: NA

cdr3_aa: CASSLHLGPGYTF
j_call: TRBJ1-2
v_call: TRBV6-5
clone_size: NA
d_call: NA

cdr3_aa: CASSQERYSPLHF
j_call: TRBJ1-6
v_call: TRBV4-3
clone_size: few
d_call: NA

cdr3_aa: CASSQTGTAGRRRYF
j_call: TRBJ2-3
v_call: TRBV23-1
clone_size: NA
d_call: TRBD1

cdr3_aa: CASSRTSGGHYEQYF
j_call: TRBJ2-7
v_call: TRBV6-5
clone_size: NA
d_call: TRBD2

cdr3_aa: CASRSADTQYF
j_call: TRBJ2-3
v_call: TRBV6-5
clone_size: NA
d_call: NA

cdr3_aa: CASSPGTYYNEQFF
j_call: TRBJ2-1
v_call: TRBV5-1
clone_size: few
d_call: NA

cdr3_aa: CGTGTGELFF
j_call: TRBJ2-2
v_call: TRBV21-1
clone_size: NA
d_call: NA

cdr3_aa: CASSYSVSREAFF
j_call: TRBJ1-1
v_call: TRBV6-5
clone_size: NA
d_call: NA

cdr3_aa: CASSFLHGMWGGGYTF
j_call: TRBJ1-2
v_call: TRBV7-9
clone_size: NA
d_call: NA